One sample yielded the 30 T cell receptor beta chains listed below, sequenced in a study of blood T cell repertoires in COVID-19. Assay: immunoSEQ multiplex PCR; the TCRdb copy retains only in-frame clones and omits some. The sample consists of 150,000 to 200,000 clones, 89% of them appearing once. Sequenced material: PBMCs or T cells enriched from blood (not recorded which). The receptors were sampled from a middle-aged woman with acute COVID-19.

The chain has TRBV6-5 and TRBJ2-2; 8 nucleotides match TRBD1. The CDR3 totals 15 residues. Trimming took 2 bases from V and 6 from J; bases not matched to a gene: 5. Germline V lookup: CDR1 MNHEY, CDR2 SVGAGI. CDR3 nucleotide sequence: TGTGCCAGCAGTTACGAGACAGGGGTCGCCGGGGAGCTGTTTTTT. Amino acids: CASSYETGVAGELFF.

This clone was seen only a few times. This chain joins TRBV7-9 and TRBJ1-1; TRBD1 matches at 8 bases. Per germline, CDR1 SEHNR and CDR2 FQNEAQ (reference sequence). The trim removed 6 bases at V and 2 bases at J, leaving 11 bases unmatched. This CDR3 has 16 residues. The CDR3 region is CASRPHFGTGNTEAFF. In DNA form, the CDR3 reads TGTGCCAGCAGACCGCACTTCGGGACAGGAAACACTGAAGCTTTCTTT.

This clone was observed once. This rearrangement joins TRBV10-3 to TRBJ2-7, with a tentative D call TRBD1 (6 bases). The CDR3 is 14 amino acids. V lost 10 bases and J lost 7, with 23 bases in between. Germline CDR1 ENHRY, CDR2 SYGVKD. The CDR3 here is CATKPGQGWVEQYF. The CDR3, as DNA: TGTGCCACAAAACCGGGACAAGGTTGGGTAGAGCAGTACTTC.

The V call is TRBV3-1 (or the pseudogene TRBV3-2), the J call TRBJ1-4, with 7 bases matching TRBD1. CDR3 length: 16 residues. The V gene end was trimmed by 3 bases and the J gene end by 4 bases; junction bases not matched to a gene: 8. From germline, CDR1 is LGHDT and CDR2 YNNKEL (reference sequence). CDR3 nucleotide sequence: TGTGCCAGCAGCCATGGAACAGGGGCGTTTAATGAAAAACTGTTTTTT. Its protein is CASSHGTGAFNEKLFF.

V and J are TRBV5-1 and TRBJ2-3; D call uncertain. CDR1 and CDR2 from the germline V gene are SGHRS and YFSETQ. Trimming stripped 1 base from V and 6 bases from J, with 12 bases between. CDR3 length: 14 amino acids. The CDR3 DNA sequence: TGCGCCAGCAGCTTGCTCGGGTTTGGGGATACGCAGTATTTT. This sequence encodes CASSLLGFGDTQYF.

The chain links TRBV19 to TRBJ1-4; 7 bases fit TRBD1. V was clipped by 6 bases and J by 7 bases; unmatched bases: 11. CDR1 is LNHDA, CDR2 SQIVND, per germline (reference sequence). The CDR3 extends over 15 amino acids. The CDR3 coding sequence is TGTGCCAGTAGCCCAACCGGGACAGACATTGAAAAACTGTTTTTT. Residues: CASSPTGTDIEKLFF.

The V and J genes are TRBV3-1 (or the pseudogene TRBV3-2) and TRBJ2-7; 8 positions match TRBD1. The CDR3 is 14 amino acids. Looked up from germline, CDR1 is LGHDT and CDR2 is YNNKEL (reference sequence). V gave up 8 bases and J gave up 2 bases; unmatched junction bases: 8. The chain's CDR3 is CASRFTGGTYEQYF. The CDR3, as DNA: TGTGCCAGCCGTTTCACAGGGGGGACCTACGAGCAGTACTTC.

The CDR3: CASRLNRARGAFF. The CDR3 DNA reads as TGTGCCAGCAGGCTCAACAGGGCCCGGGGAGCTTTCTTT. The rearrangement uses TRBV28 and TRBJ1-1, with a possible D match to TRBD1 (6 bases). The CDR3 extends over 13 amino acids. Trimming cost V 6 bases and J 10 bases, with 18 bases left between them. Germline CDR1 reads MDHEN; CDR2 reads SYDVKM. Complete variable domain (other parts from reference TRBV28 and TRBJ1-1): DVKVTQSSRYLVKRTGEKVFLECVQDMDHENMFWYRQDPGLGLRLIYFSYDVKMKEKGDIPEGYSVSREKKERFSLILESASTNQTSMYLCASRLNRARGAFFGQGTRLTVV.

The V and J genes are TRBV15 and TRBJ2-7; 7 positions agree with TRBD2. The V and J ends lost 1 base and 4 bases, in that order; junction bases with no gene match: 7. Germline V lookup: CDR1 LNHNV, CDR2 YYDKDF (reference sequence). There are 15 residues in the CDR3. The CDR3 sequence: CATSRAPGGRYEQYF. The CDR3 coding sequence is TGTGCCACCAGCAGAGCCCCGGGGGGTAGATACGAGCAGTACTTC.

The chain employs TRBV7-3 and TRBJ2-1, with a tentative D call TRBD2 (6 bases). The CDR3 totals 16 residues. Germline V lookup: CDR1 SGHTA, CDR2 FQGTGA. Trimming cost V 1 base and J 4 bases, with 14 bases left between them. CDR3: CASSLNSGAGYNEQFF. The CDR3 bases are TGTGCCAGCAGCTTAAATTCGGGAGCTGGTTACAATGAGCAGTTCTTC.

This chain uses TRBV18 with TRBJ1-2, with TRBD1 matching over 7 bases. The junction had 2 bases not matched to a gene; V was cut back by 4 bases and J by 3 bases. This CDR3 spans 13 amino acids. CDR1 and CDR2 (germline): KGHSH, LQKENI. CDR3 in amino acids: CASSLDRDYGYTF. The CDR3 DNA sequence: TGTGCCAGCTCACTAGACAGGGACTATGGCTACACCTTC.

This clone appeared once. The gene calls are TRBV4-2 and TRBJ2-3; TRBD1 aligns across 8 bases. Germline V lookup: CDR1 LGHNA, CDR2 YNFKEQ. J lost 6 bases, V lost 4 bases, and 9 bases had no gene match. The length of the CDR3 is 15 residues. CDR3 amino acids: CASSPTPGGADTQYF. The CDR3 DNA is TGTGCCAGCAGCCCTACTCCAGGGGGCGCGGATACGCAGTATTTT.

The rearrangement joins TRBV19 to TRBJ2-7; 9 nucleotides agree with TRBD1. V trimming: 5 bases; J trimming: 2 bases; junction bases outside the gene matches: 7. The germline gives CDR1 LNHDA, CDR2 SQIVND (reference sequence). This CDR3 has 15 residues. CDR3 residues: CASSLGTGLTYEQYF. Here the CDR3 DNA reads TGTGCCAGTAGTTTAGGGACAGGGTTGACCTACGAGCAGTACTTC.

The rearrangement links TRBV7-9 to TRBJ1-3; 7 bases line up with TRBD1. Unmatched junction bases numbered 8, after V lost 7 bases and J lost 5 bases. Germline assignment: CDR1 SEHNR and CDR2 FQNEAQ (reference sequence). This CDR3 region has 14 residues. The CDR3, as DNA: TGTGCCAGCACCCGACAGGGCGTCAGAAACACCATATATTTT. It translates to CASTRQGVRNTIYF.

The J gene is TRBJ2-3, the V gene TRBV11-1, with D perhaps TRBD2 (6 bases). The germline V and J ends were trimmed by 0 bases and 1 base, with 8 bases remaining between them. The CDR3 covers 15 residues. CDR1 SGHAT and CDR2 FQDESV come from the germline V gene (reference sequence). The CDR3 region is CASSLALARTDTQYF. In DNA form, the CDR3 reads TGTGCCAGCAGCTTAGCGCTAGCGCGCACAGATACGCAGTATTTT.

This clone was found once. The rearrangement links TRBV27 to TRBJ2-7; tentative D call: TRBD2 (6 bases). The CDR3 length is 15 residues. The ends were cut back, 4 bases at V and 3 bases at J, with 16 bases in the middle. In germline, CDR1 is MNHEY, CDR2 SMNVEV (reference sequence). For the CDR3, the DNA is TGTGCCAGCAGTTCATTGGGAACTAGCCTCTACGAGCAGTACTTC. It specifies CASSSLGTSLYEQYF.

CDR3 sequence: CASTDRGRDTEAFF. The CDR3 DNA is TGTGCCAGTACAGACAGGGGGCGGGACACTGAAGCTTTCTTT. The chain couples TRBV19 to TRBJ1-1; 10 positions agree with TRBD1. V trimming: 7 bases; J trimming: 3 bases; junction bases outside the gene matches: 5. The germline V gene has CDR1 LNHDA and CDR2 SQIVND (reference sequence). The CDR3 is 14 residues long.

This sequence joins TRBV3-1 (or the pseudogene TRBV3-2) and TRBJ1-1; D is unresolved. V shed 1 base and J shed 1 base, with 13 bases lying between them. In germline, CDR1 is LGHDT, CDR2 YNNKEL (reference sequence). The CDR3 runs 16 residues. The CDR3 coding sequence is TGTGCCAGCAGCCAAGCAGCCGGGGAGAGGAACACTGAAGCTTTCTTT. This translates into CASSQAAGERNTEAFF.

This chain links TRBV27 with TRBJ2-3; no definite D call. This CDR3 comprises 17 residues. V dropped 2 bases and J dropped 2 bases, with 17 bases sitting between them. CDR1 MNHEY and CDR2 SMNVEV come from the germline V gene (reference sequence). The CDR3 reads CASSLIPGPGPTDTQYF. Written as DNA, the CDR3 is TGTGCCAGCAGTTTAATTCCTGGGCCTGGGCCCACAGATACGCAGTATTTT.

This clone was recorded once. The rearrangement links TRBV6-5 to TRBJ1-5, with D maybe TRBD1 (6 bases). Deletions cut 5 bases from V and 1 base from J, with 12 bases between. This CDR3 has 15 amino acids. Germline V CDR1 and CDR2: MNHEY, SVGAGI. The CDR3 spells CASSRGTTSNQPQHF. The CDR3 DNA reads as TGTGCCAGCAGTCGAGGGACAACCAGCAATCAGCCCCAGCATTTT.

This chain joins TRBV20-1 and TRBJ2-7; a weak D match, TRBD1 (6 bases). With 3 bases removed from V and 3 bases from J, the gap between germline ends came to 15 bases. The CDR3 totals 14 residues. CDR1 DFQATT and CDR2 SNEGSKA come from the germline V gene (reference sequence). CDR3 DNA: TGCAGTGCTAGTCCGGTGGGACACTACTACGAGCAGTACTTC. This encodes CSASPVGHYYEQYF.

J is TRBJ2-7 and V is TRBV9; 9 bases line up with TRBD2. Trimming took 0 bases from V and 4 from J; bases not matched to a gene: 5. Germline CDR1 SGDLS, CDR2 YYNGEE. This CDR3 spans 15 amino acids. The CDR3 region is CASSVAGGGVYEQYF. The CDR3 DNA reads TGTGCCAGCAGCGTAGCAGGCGGGGGGGTTTACGAGCAGTACTTC.

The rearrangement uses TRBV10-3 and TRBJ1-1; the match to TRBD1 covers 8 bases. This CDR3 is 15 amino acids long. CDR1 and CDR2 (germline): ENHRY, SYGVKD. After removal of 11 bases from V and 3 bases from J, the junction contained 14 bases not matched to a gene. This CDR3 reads CASRDRQFGDTEAFF. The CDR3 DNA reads TGTGCCTCCCGGGACAGGCAATTCGGGGACACTGAAGCTTTCTTT.

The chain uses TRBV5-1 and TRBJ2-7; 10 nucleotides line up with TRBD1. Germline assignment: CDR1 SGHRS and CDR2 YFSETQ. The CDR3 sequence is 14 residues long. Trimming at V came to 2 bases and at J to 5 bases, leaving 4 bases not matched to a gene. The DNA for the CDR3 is TGCGCCAGCAGCTTCCGTGGACAGGGGGACGAGCAGTACTTC. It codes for CASSFRGQGDEQYF.

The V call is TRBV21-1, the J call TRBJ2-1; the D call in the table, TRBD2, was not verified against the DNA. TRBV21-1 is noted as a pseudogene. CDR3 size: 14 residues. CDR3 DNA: TGTGCCAACCGACTAGGTAGCTCCTACAATGAGCAGTTCTTC. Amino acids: CANRLGSSYNEQFF.

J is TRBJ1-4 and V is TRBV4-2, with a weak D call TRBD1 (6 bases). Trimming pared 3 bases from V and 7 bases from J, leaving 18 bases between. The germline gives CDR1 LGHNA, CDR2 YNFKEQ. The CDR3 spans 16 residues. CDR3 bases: TGTGCCAGCAGCCACCGAAACGCGGGGGCAGGTGAAAAACTGTTTTTT. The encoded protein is CASSHRNAGAGEKLFF.

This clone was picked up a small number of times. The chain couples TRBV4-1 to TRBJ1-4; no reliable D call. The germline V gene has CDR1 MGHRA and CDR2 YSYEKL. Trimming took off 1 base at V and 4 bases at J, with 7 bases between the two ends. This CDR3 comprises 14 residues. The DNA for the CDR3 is TGCGCCAGCAGCCAAGTGACACTTAATGAAAAACTGTTTTTT. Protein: CASSQVTLNEKLFF.

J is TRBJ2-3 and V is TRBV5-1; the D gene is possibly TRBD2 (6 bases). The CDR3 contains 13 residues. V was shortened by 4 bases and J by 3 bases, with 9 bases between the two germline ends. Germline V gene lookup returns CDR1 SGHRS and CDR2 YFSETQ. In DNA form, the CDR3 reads TGCGCCAGCAGCGGACGGGAGACAGATACGCAGTATTTT. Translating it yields CASSGRETDTQYF.

The CDR3 is CASKRGGGTDTQYF. CDR3 DNA: TGTGCCAGCAAACGGGGGGGCGGGACAGATACGCAGTATTTT. The chain uses TRBV10-3 and TRBJ2-3; 8 bases agree with TRBD2. The germline V gene has CDR1 ENHRY and CDR2 SYGVKD. The CDR3 runs 14 residues. Unmatched junction bases numbered 9, after V lost 10 bases and J lost 3 bases.

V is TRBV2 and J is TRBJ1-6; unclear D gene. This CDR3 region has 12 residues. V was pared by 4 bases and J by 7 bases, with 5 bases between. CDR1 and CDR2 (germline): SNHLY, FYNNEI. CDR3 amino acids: CASSGRNSPLHF. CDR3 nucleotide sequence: TGTGCCAGCAGTGGGAGGAATTCACCCCTCCACTTT.